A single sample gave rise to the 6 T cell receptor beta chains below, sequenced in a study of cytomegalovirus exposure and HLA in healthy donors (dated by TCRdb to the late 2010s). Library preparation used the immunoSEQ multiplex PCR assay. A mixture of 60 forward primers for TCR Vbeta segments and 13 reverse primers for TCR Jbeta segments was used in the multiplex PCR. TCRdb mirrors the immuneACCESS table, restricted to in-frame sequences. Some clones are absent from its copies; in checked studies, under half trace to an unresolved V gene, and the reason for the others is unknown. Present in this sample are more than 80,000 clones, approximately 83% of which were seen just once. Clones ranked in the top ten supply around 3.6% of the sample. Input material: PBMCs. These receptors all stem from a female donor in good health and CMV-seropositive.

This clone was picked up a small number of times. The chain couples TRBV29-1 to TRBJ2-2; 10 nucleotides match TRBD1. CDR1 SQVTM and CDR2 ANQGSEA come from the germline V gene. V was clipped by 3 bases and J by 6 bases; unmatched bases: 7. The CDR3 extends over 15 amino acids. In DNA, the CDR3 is TGCAGCGTTGATCTGAGGGACAGGGGTTCCGGGGAGCTGTTTTTT. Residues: CSVDLRDRGSGELFF.

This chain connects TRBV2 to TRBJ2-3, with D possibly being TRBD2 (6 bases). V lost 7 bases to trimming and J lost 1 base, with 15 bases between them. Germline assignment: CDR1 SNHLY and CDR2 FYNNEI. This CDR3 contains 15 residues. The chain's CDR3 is CASTLREQRTDTQYF. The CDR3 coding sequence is TGTGCCAGCACCCTCCGGGAGCAACGCACAGATACGCAGTATTTT.

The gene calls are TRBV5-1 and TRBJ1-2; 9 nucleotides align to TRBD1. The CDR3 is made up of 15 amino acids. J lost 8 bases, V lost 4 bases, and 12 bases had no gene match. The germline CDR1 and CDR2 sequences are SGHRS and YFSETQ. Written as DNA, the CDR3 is TGCGCCAGCAGCGGGGGTTCACAGGGGGCGCGAGGCTACACCTTC. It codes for CASSGGSQGARGYTF.

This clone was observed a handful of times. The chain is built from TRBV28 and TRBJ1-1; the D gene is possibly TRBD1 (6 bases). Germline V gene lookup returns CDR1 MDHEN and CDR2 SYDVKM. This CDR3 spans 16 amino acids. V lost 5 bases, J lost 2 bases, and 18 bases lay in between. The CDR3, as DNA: TGTGCCAGCAGTGCCATCGCGAACAGGGTTAACACTGAAGCTTTCTTT. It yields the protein CASSAIANRVNTEAFF.

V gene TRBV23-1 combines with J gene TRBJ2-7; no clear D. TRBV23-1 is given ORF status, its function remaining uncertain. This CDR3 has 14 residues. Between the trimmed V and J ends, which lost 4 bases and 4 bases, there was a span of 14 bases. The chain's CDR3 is CASSLWQVLYEQYF. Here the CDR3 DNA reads TGCGCCAGCAGTCTGTGGCAGGTCCTTTACGAGCAGTACTTC.

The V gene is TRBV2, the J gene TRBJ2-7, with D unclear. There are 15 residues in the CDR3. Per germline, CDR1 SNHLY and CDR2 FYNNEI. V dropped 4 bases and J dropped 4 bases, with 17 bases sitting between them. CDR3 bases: TGTGCCAGCAGTGTTGAGGTGAGCCTGCGTTACGAGCAGTACTTC. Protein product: CASSVEVSLRYEQYF.